Detailed here is one TCR beta chain. Its antigen is not identified. The source of the sample is a study of T cells in Graves' hyperthyroidism and ophthalmopathy. Notes on the study in general: It was a median 6.5 months before onset that the model predicted ophthalmopathy.

Those with hyperthyroidism were 18 to 65 years old, newly diagnosed, and ill for under 2 months. Amplification of TCR beta CDR3 regions used RNA as the template. A first-round RT-PCR of the TCR CDR3 used the HTBI primer set. One entry per CDR3 protein results from TCRdb running MiXCR on the multiplex PCR reads. The data contain 600,000 or so distinct CDR3 sequences, 35% to 55% of them seen just once; the ten biggest clones take up roughly 8.2%. The receptor was derived from a young woman with Graves' hyperthyroidism. Source material: peripheral blood or thyroid tissue (not recorded which).

The CDR3 region is CANRQTDTQYF. The CDR3 region has the DNA TGTGCCAACAGACAGACAGATACGCAGTATTTT. The chain couples TRBV19 to TRBJ2-3, with D tentatively TRBD1 (5 bases). Germline CDR1 and CDR2: LNHDA and SQIVND (reference sequence). V lost 10 bases and J 3 bases, leaving 8 bases between the germline ends. CDR3 size: 11 residues.